This T cell receptor beta chain was recorded in a study of monozygotic twins with inflammatory bowel disease. Reprocessing the 5' RACE reads, TCRdb reports a single entry for every CDR3 protein and omits DNA. The repertoire table contains about 300,000 distinct CDR3 sequences. CDR3 length: 18 amino acids. Germline CDR1 is LNHDA and CDR2 is SQIVND (reference sequence). The sequenced material came from blood. The chain is built from TRBV19 and TRBJ1-1; TCRdb proposes TRBD1, but this gene call is untestable without DNA. This TCR was sampled from a human donor with ulcerative colitis or Crohn's disease, or a healthy co-twin of an affected twin (not recorded which). CDR3 region: CASSITIDMPGSGTEAFF.